This TCR beta chain was captured in a study of beta chain features in type 1 diabetes. The study, taken as a whole, reports: High TCR expression in some cells could lead to their over-representation in cDNA sequencing.

The ends lost 0 bases at V and 7 bases at J; junction bases unmatched: 5. Germline CDR1 is SGDLS and CDR2 is YYNGEE. CDR3 size: 17 residues. The study reverse transcribed the entire isolated RNA, so it sequenced expressed TCRB transcripts. Generated by immunoSEQ multiplex PCR, the TCRdb table keeps only in-frame clones and is missing some. The table has hundreds of thousands of clones, roughly a sixth seen once. This clone was detected only a few times. Its target is unknown. This clonotype was sampled from a woman younger than 30 in good health. The material sequenced was naive CD4+ T cells from blood. The chain joins TRBV9 to TRBJ2-1; 15 nucleotides align to TRBD2. CDR3 sequence reads: CASSVGGLAGGGNEQFF. CDR3 sequence (DNA): TGTGCCAGCAGCGTAGGGGGACTAGCGGGAGGCGGGAATGAGCAGTTCTTC.